A single sample is the source of the 26 T cell receptor beta chains below, sequenced in a study of T cells in Graves' hyperthyroidism and ophthalmopathy. TCR beta CDR3 regions were amplified from RNA transcripts. A set of HTBI primers served as the primers for a first-round RT-PCR of the TCR CDR3. TCRdb used MiXCR to reprocess the multiplex PCR reads, holding one entry per CDR3 protein. Counted here are about 500,000 distinct CDR3 sequences, 16% occurring once; the ten biggest clones make up about 18%. Sequencing input: blood. The receptors were sampled from a woman aged 18 to 35 with Graves' hyperthyroidism.

CDR3 region: CASSQAGGIDEQYF. The CDR3 DNA is TGCGCCAGCAGCCAAGCTGGAGGGATAGACGAGCAGTACTTC. The chain employs TRBV4-1 and TRBJ2-7, with D tentatively TRBD2 (6 bases). The CDR3 has 14 residues. Trimming removed 1 base at V and 5 bases at J, with 12 bases between. Per germline, CDR1 MGHRA and CDR2 YSYEKL.

The chain links TRBV6-5 to TRBJ1-1; 9 bases agree with TRBD1. The CDR3 totals 17 residues. The germline gives CDR1 MNHEY, CDR2 SVGAGI. V lost 0 bases and J lost 1; bases outside the gene matches: 6. The CDR3, as DNA: TGTGCCAGCAGTTACTCGAGGGGGACAGGGAAGAACACTGAAGCTTTCTTT. Amino acid sequence: CASSYSRGTGKNTEAFF.

This clonotype was seen repeatedly, ten times or more. The chain is built from TRBV6-1 and TRBJ1-2; a possible D gene is TRBD1 (5 bases). CDR3 length equals 15 residues. Trimming cost V 1 base and J 3 bases, with 12 bases left between them. Germline values: CDR1 MNHNS, CDR2 SASEGT. The CDR3 region has the DNA TGTGCCAGCAGTGAAGAGCCAGGGTGGGACTATGGCTACACCTTC. Its translation: CASSEEPGWDYGYTF.

The table lists this clonotype with many counts. The chain has TRBV7-2 and TRBJ1-1, with D maybe TRBD1 (5 bases). The CDR3 covers 13 residues. Germline CDR1 reads SGHTA; CDR2 reads FQGNSA. V lost 5 bases to trimming and J lost 12 bases, with 19 bases between them. CDR3 protein: CASSPYIGELTFF. The DNA of the CDR3 is TGTGCCAGCAGCCCTTATATAGGGGAATTAACTTTCTTT.

As for this clonotype: Being one base from a much bigger clone, this may be a read error. V usage is TRBV11-2 and J usage is TRBJ2-5; 7 bases agree with TRBD2. The J call may be faulty, since TRBJ2-1 better matches the DNA end. The CDR3 length is 14 residues. Germline CDR1 is SGHAT and CDR2 is FQNNGV. CDR3 in DNA: TGTGCCAGCAGCTCGCGGGGACTACGGGAGACCCAGTTCTTC. Protein: CASSSRGLRETQFF.

A few counts support this clonotype. This sequence joins TRBV4-1 and TRBJ2-7; D is perhaps TRBD1 (6 bases). The germline V and J ends were trimmed by 0 bases and 0 bases, with 12 bases remaining between them. The CDR3 is made up of 16 amino acids. Germline V gene data show CDR1 as MGHRA and CDR2 as YSYEKL. The CDR3 DNA sequence: TGCGCCAGCAGCCAAGAAGTAGGGGACAACTCCTACGAGCAGTACTTC. It encodes CASSQEVGDNSYEQYF.

A few counts support this clonotype. The CDR3 DNA is TGTGCCAGCAGCCCTATTGGACAGGGGCTAGGAGAGACCCAGTACTTC. This codes for CASSPIGQGLGETQYF. This chain links TRBV9 with TRBJ2-5; 9 nucleotides match TRBD1. CDR3 length: 16 amino acids. Germline V gene sequence: CDR1 SGDLS, CDR2 YYNGEE. With 4 bases clipped from V and 4 bases from J, the junction kept 11 bases outside the gene matches.

As regards this clonotype: A much larger clone differs by one base, so this may be a read error. The chain is built from TRBV7-2 and TRBJ2-1; unclear D gene. With 6 bases removed from V and 2 bases from J, the gap between germline ends came to 11 bases. CDR1 and CDR2 from the germline V gene are SGHTA and FQGNSA. CDR3 length: 14 amino acids. In nucleotides, the CDR3 is TGTGCCAGCAGTCCCTGGGTTGCCTACAATGAGCAGTTCTTC. This codes for CASSPWVAYNEQFF.

This clonotype was seen many times. The chain is built from TRBV10-1 and TRBJ1-1, with D possibly being TRBD1 (5 bases). V lost 0 bases, J lost 5 bases, and 19 bases lay in between. The CDR3 is 17 residues long. Germline CDR1 WNHNN, CDR2 SYGVQD (reference sequence). The CDR3 here is CASSESLMGDRRTEAFF. As DNA, the CDR3 is TGCGCCAGCAGTGAGTCTTTGATGGGGGACCGGAGGACTGAAGCTTTCTTT.

A few counts support this clonotype. The DNA of the CDR3 is TGTGCCAGCAGCCAACTAGCGATGGTTTACAATGAGCAGTTCTTC. Protein product: CASSQLAMVYNEQFF. This chain links TRBV14 with TRBJ2-1, with D possibly TRBD2 on 6 matching bases. The V gene lost 2 bases and the J gene lost 4 bases, with 12 bases spanning the gap. From germline, CDR1 is SGHDN and CDR2 FVKESK. This CDR3 is 15 amino acids long. The whole variable domain, remainder taken from reference TRBV14 and TRBJ2-1, is EAGVTQFPSHSVIEKGQTVTLRCDPISGHDNLYWYRRVMGKEIKFLLHFVKESKQDESGMPNNRFLAERTGGTYSTLKVQPAELEDSGVYFCASSQLAMVYNEQFFGPGTRLTVL.

Many counts were recorded for this clonotype. This rearrangement joins TRBV20-1 to TRBJ2-5, with D perhaps being TRBD1 or TRBD2 (6 bases each). Trimming shortened V by 2 bases and J by 5 bases, and 18 bases separated the two germline ends. This CDR3 contains 15 residues. Per germline, CDR1 DFQATT and CDR2 SNEGSKA (reference sequence). The CDR3 sequence is CSARRGAGSGETQYF. CDR3 DNA sequence: TGCAGTGCTAGAAGGGGGGCTGGCAGTGGGGAGACCCAGTACTTC.

This clonotype was detected ten times or more. The chain employs TRBV20-1 and TRBJ2-7; maybe TRBD2 (6 bases). Germline V gives CDR1 DFQATT, CDR2 SNEGSKA (reference sequence). Trimming took 3 bases from V and 0 from J, leaving 15 bases between them. The CDR3 totals 15 residues. The CDR3 coding sequence is TGCAGTGCTAGCCAGCGGAGGGGAAGCTCCTACGAGCAGTACTTC. As protein: CSASQRRGSSYEQYF.

This clonotype appeared a few times. The chain links TRBV10-2 to TRBJ2-7, with 11 bases identical to TRBD2. This CDR3 is 14 amino acids long. V was pared by 5 bases and J by 3 bases, with 3 bases of the junction left unmatched. CDR1 is WSHSY, CDR2 SAAADI, per germline. This chain's CDR3 is CASSTGLAVYEQYF. The DNA for the CDR3 is TGCGCCAGCAGTACGGGACTAGCGGTCTACGAGCAGTACTTC.

This clonotype was detected a few times. The rearrangement joins TRBV3-1 to TRBJ1-6; D gene ambiguous. The CDR3 is made up of 14 amino acids. The V gene's germline CDR1 is LGHDT and CDR2 YNNKEL (reference sequence). The V end lost 4 bases, the J end lost 9 bases, and 13 bases lay between the germline ends. This CDR3 reads CASSRGGYSSPLHF. In DNA form, the CDR3 reads TGTGCCAGCAGCCGAGGAGGGTACAGTTCACCCCTCCACTTT.

This clonotype was found a few times. This chain uses TRBV18 with TRBJ1-1, with D unclear. Germline V gene sequence: CDR1 KGHSH, CDR2 LQKENI. V dropped 6 bases and J dropped 2 bases, with 13 bases sitting between them. The CDR3 runs 14 residues. CDR3 sequence reads: CASSLDWRNTEAFF. CDR3 DNA: TGTGCCAGCTCGCTAGATTGGAGAAACACTGAAGCTTTCTTT.

This clonotype came up many times. The J gene is TRBJ1-1, the V gene TRBV20-1; D is possibly TRBD1 (6 bases). Germline-derived CDR1 and CDR2 are DFQATT and SNEGSKA (reference sequence). CDR3 length: 12 amino acids. CDR3 protein: CSVPGGHTEAFF. The DNA for the CDR3 is TGCAGCGTTCCTGGGGGGCACACTGAAGCTTTCTTT.

V is TRBV20-1 and J is TRBJ2-4, with D tentatively TRBD2 (6 bases). V was shortened by 5 bases and J by 8 bases, with 19 bases between the two germline ends. Germline V gives CDR1 DFQATT, CDR2 SNEGSKA (reference sequence). This CDR3 comprises 14 residues. CDR3 residues: CSAYDGPRRDIQYF. CDR3 sequence (DNA): TGCAGTGCTTACGACGGCCCCCGGAGGGACATTCAGTACTTC.

The chain has TRBV29-1 and TRBJ1-2, with D perhaps TRBD1 (5 bases). This CDR3 comprises 14 residues. Trimming removed 3 bases from V and 8 bases from J, with 19 bases in between. Germline V gene lookup returns CDR1 SQVTM and CDR2 ANQGSEA. The CDR3 DNA sequence: TGCAGCGTTGACTTTCGACGGGGGGATCGGGGCTACACCTTC. It yields the protein CSVDFRRGDRGYTF.

The rearrangement joins TRBV29-1 to TRBJ2-7; D tentatively fits TRBD1 or TRBD2 (5 bases each). Trimming took 4 bases from V and 7 from J, leaving 14 bases between them. The CDR3 covers 12 residues. Looked up from germline, CDR1 is SQVTM and CDR2 is ANQGSEA. The CDR3 DNA reads as TGCAGCGTTGCGGGGTCGTGGGGGGAGCAGTACTTC. This encodes CSVAGSWGEQYF.

Concerning this clonotype: The final CDR3 position lacks the conserved phenylalanine or tryptophan, pointing to a likely read error. The CDR3 region is CSASSDRGQETQYL. The CDR3 DNA sequence: TGCAGTGCTAGTTCCGACAGGGGCCAAGAGACCCAGTACCTC. This rearrangement joins TRBV20-1 to TRBJ2-5; TRBD1 agrees at 8 bases. Unmatched junction bases numbered 4, after V lost 3 bases and J lost 1 base. Germline V gives CDR1 DFQATT, CDR2 SNEGSKA (reference sequence). This CDR3 spans 14 amino acids.

Notes on this clonotype: This clone may be a read error of a much larger clone one base away. V and J are TRBV24-1 and TRBJ2-7, with D tentatively TRBD2 (7 bases). V gave up 11 bases and J gave up 2 bases, with 15 bases separating them. Germline V gene data show CDR1 as KGHDR and CDR2 as SFDVKD. The CDR3 sequence is 13 residues long. The CDR3 DNA sequence: TGTGCCAGAGGGGGGGACGGAACCTACGAGCAGTACTTC. Translated: CARGGDGTYEQYF.

V gene TRBV29-1 combines with J gene TRBJ2-2; 7 nucleotides match TRBD2. Germline V gene lookup returns CDR1 SQVTM and CDR2 ANQGSEA. The length of the CDR3 is 15 residues. V lost 0 bases to trimming and J lost 5 bases; unmatched junction nucleotides: 6. For the CDR3, the DNA is TGCAGCGTTGAAGATCTTAGGGAGGGGACCGGGGAGCTGTTTTTT. This sequence encodes CSVEDLREGTGELFF.

With regard to this clonotype: This may be a read error: a much more frequent sequence differs by one nucleotide. This chain's CDR3 is CASSAETTLLSYEQYF. DNA of the CDR3: TGCGCCAGCAGTGCGGAGACAACCCTCCTCTCCTACGAGCAGTACTTC. The V and J genes are TRBV10-1 and TRBJ2-7; D remains unclear. Trimming shortened V by 4 bases and J by 0 bases, and 16 bases separated the two germline ends. This CDR3 is 16 amino acids long. Germline CDR1 WNHNN, CDR2 SYGVQD (reference sequence).

This clonotype was seen only a few times. The genes are TRBV5-5 and TRBJ2-4; 9 positions match TRBD2. V shed 5 bases, J shed 9 bases, and the junction held 9 bases outside the gene matches. The CDR3 consists of 14 residues. The germline gives CDR1 SGHKS, CDR2 YYEKEE (reference sequence). The CDR3 DNA reads as TGTGCCAGCAGTCTCCGGACTAGCGTAAGCATTCAGTACTTC. Its translation: CASSLRTSVSIQYF. Looking up the rest from reference TRBV5-5 and TRBJ2-4 gives the full variable domain: DAGVTQSPTHLIKTRGQQVTLRCSPISGHKSVSWYQQVLGQGPQFIFQYYEKEERGRGNFPDRFSARQFPNYSSELNVNALLLGDSALYLCASSLRTSVSIQYFGAGTRLSVL.

The chain couples TRBV5-1 to TRBJ2-7; no clear D. CDR3 length: 14 residues. CDR1 and CDR2 from the germline V gene are SGHRS and YFSETQ. The V and J ends lost 0 bases and 5 bases respectively, with 12 bases between them. CDR3 amino acids: CASSLGLVGHEQYF. CDR3 DNA: TGCGCCAGCAGCTTGGGGTTGGTCGGGCACGAGCAGTACTTC.

Ten or more counts support this clonotype. V is TRBV2 and J is TRBJ2-7, with D maybe TRBD1 (5 bases). Germline V gives CDR1 SNHLY, CDR2 FYNNEI. V was clipped by 3 bases and J by 2 bases, with 14 bases between them. The CDR3 spans 15 residues. This chain's CDR3 is CASSDFREGPYEQYF. Written as DNA, the CDR3 is TGTGCCAGCAGTGATTTCAGGGAAGGGCCCTACGAGCAGTACTTC.